This T cell receptor beta chain was recovered during a study of identical twins. This clonotype showed up just a few times. Antigen: not known. This CDR3 is built from 16 residues. Germline CDR1 ENHRY, CDR2 SYGVKD. Trimming took 8 bases from V and 1 from J, leaving 20 bases between them. Study results and limitations: Out-of-frame TCR alpha sharing in monozygotic twins exceeded recombination model predictions. Alpha sequences out of frame and shared by twins had excess low generation probability.

TCRdb passed the 5' RACE reads through MiXCR, listing each CDR3 protein once. The sample holds 450,000 or so distinct CDR3 sequences, around 24% seen once. This sample was shared with a second study, whose subject was T cells expressing NK-cell markers. From that paper: Several donors' CD3+CD56-NKG2C+ cells were dominated by the same clonotypes. HCMV specificity of expanded NKG2C+ T cell clones remained unclear.

The receptor comes from a woman aged 18-35 years in good health. Sequencing used CD4+ T cells sorted from blood. V is TRBV10-3 and J is TRBJ1-1; tentative D call: TRBD1 (5 bases). The CDR3 protein is CAICDGFRGRNTEAFF. The CDR3 DNA reads TGTGCCATCTGCGACGGGTTTCGGGGGAGGAACACTGAAGCTTTCTTT.